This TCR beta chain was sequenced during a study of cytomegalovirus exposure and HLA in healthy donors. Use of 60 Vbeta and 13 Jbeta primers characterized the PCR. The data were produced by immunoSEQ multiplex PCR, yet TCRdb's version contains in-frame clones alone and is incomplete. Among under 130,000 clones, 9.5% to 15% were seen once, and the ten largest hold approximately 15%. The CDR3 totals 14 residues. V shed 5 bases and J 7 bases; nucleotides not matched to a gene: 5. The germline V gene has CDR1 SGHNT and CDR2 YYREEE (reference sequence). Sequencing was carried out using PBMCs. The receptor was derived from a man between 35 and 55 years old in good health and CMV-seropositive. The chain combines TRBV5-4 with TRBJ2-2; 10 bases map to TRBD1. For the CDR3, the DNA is TGTGCCAGCAGTTCCGGGACAGGGGTCGGGGAGCTGTTTTTT. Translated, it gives CASSSGTGVGELFF. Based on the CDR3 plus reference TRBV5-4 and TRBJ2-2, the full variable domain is ETGVTQSPTHLIKTRGQQVTLRCSSQSGHNTVSWYQQALGQGPQFIFQYYREEENGRGNFPPRFSGLQFPNYSSELNVNALELDDSALYLCASSSGTGVGELFFGEGSRLTVL.